Listed below are T cell receptor beta chains from one sample, sequenced in a study of human T cells and chemical hapten exposure. Each CDR3 protein is one row after TCRdb ran MiXCR on the RACE reads. Of 40,000 to 50,000 distinct CDR3 sequences listed, under 5% are singletons. The sample here was whole blood, taken in connection with sensitization to the hapten diphenylcyclopropenone (DPC). The receptors were gathered from a man aged 45-65 years with alopecia areata. Some clones in this sample may be carry-over from other donors' samples. Each CDR3 is given with its conserved first and last residue. Fields, in order: J gene, clone size, D gene, V gene, CDR3 protein, CDR3 DNA. D genes are given only for firm matches. Only some rows state a clone size, as once, few, many or a class for expanded clones.

TRBJ2-2 | many | TRBD1 | TRBV25-1 | CASSEGQWAGELFF | TGTGCCAGCAGTGAGGGACAGTGGGCCGGGGAGCTGTTTTTT
TRBJ2-1 | NA | NA | TRBV5-5 | CASSFHEQFF | TGTGCCAGCAGCTTCCATGAGCAGTTCTTC
TRBJ1-1 | NA | TRBD1 | TRBV6-1 | CTSSDSGDRAQAFF | TGTACCAGCAGTGATTCGGGCGACAGGGCGCAAGCTTTCTTT
TRBJ2-5 | few | NA | TRBV24-1 | CATATGFKETQYF | TGTGCCACGGCAACAGGGTTTAAAGAGACCCAGTACTTC
TRBJ1-1 | many | NA | TRBV15 | CATSRDKWGTEAFF | TGTGCCACCAGCAGAGATAAATGGGGCACTGAAGCTTTCTTT
TRBJ1-5 | many | NA | TRBV6-6 | CASTPGGPQHF | TGTGCCAGCACTCCTGGGGGGCCCCAGCATTTT
TRBJ1-1 | many | NA | TRBV10-3 | CAIRPGWQTEAFF | TGTGCCATCAGGCCCGGGTGGCAGACTGAAGCTTTCTTT
TRBJ1-1 | few | NA | TRBV7-2 | CASSLGRNTEAFF | TGTGCCAGCAGCTTAGGCAGGAACACTGAAGCTTTCTTT
TRBJ1-1 | NA | NA | TRBV4-1 | CASSQIGGLGTEAFF | TGCGCCAGCAGCCAAATCGGTGGTCTAGGCACTGAAGCTTTCTTT
TRBJ2-3 | many | TRBD2 | TRBV7-2 | CASSLVRREGLDTQYF | TGTGCCAGCAGCTTAGTGCGGCGGGAGGGCCTTGATACGCAGTATTTT
TRBJ2-5 | many | TRBD2 | TRBV29-1 | CSVEEAPSGSETQYF | TGCAGCGTTGAAGAGGCCCCTAGCGGGAGCGAGACCCAGTACTTC
TRBJ2-7 | few | NA | TRBV10-3 | CAISESKALGNEQYF | TGTGCCATCAGTGAGTCGAAGGCCCTTGGGAACGAGCAGTACTTC
TRBJ2-1 | many | TRBD2 | TRBV29-1 | CSVRSGRASNEQFF | TGCAGCGTACGTAGCGGGAGGGCAAGCAATGAGCAGTTCTTC
TRBJ1-5 | many | NA | TRBV6-2/TRBV6-3 | CASTGQGRNQPQHF | TGTGCCAGCACGGGGCAGGGGCGCAATCAGCCCCAGCATTTT
TRBJ2-1 | many | TRBD2 | TRBV7-9 | CASSSWTSYNEQFF | TGTGCCAGCAGCTCTTGGACTAGTTACAATGAGCAGTTCTTC
TRBJ1-1 | many | NA | TRBV5-1 | CASSSGNTLMNTEAFF | TGCGCCAGCAGCTCAGGGAATACCCTCATGAACACTGAAGCTTTCTTT
TRBJ2-5 | many | TRBD1 | TRBV7-8 | CASSVGQQETQYF | TGTGCCAGCAGCGTGGGACAGCAAGAGACCCAGTACTTC
TRBJ2-5 | many | TRBD2 | TRBV6-2/TRBV6-3 | CASSYPSRTSGNQETQYF | TGTGCCAGCAGTTACCCGAGTCGAACTAGCGGGAACCAAGAGACCCAGTACTTC
TRBJ1-6 | many | NA | TRBV6-5 | CASSYYARDNNSPLHF | TGTGCCAGCAGTTACTATGCCAGGGACAATAATTCACCCCTCCACTTT
TRBJ2-7 | many | TRBD1 | TRBV10-1 | CASSPGTGYEQYF | TGCGCCAGCAGTCCCGGGACAGGGTACGAGCAGTACTTC
TRBJ1-2 | NA | NA | TRBV6-5 | CASSEHGTDYGYTF | TGTGCCAGCAGTGAGCACGGGACGGACTATGGCTACACCTTC
TRBJ2-6 | many | NA | TRBV27 | CASSSGRLSGANVLTF | TGTGCCAGCAGTTCCGGACGGCTCTCTGGGGCCAACGTCCTGACTTTC
TRBJ2-5 | many | NA | TRBV3-1 | CAIRKGQETQYF | TGTGCCATTCGCAAGGGCCAAGAGACCCAGTACTTC
TRBJ2-5 | many | NA | TRBV29-1 | CSVDSGQETQYF | TGCAGCGTTGATAGCGGACAAGAGACCCAGTACTTC
TRBJ2-2 | many | NA | TRBV12-3/TRBV12-4 | CASSLWLSNTGELFF | TGTGCCAGCAGTTTATGGCTGTCGAACACCGGGGAGCTGTTTTTT
TRBJ2-1 | many | NA | TRBV5-1 | CASSREGLSYNEQFF | TGCGCCAGCAGCAGAGAAGGGCTCTCCTACAATGAGCAGTTCTTC
TRBJ1-1 | few | TRBD1 | TRBV12-3/TRBV12-4 | CATGRDRGPTEAFF | TGTGCCACCGGTAGGGACAGGGGTCCCACTGAAGCTTTCTTT
TRBJ1-4 | many | NA | TRBV12-3/TRBV12-4 | CASSLSGGAANEKLFF | TGTGCCAGCAGTTTAAGCGGGGGGGCAGCTAATGAAAAACTGTTTTTT
TRBJ2-3 | many | NA | TRBV18 | CASSPPGTPDTQYF | TGTGCCAGCTCACCGCCGGGCACCCCGGATACGCAGTATTTT
TRBJ2-7 | many | NA | TRBV3-1 | CASSQVNYEQYF | TGTGCCAGCAGCCAAGTTAACTACGAGCAGTACTTC
TRBJ2-5 | many | TRBD2 | TRBV20-1 | CSAETTSGRALKETQYF | TGCAGTGCCGAAACAACTAGCGGGAGGGCCCTGAAGGAGACCCAGTACTTC
TRBJ2-3 | many | TRBD2 | TRBV29-1 | CSVASGSTDTQYF | TGCAGCGTTGCTAGCGGGAGCACAGATACGCAGTATTTT
TRBJ1-4 | many | NA | TRBV27 | CASSPWGATNEKLFF | TGTGCCAGCAGTCCCTGGGGTGCAACTAATGAAAAACTGTTTTTT
TRBJ2-3 | many | TRBD1 | TRBV2 | CASSVPGQGVDTQYF | TGTGCCAGCAGTGTTCCGGGACAGGGCGTAGATACGCAGTATTTT
TRBJ2-1 | NA | NA | TRBV5-6 | CASSLWRASEQFF | TGTGCCAGCAGCTTATGGAGGGCCAGTGAGCAGTTCTTC
TRBJ1-1 | many | NA | TRBV5-1 | CASSSDTEAFF | TGCGCCAGCAGCTCAGACACTGAAGCTTTCTTT
TRBJ1-1 | NA | NA | TRBV10-2 | CASSEIGMNTEAFF | TGCGCCAGCAGTGAAATCGGAATGAACACTGAAGCTTTCTTT
TRBJ2-3 | many | NA | TRBV30 | CAWRGWRGTDTQYF | TGTGCCTGGAGGGGGTGGCGGGGCACAGATACGCAGTATTTT
TRBJ2-1 | NA | TRBD2 | TRBV20-1 | CSARLLLAGKSSFNEQFF | TGCAGTGCTAGACTCCTACTAGCGGGGAAGAGCTCCTTCAATGAGCAGTTCTTC
TRBJ2-5 | many | TRBD2 | TRBV28 | CASSSPTSGSSGTQYF | TGTGCCAGCAGTTCCCCTACTAGCGGGAGTTCCGGGACCCAGTACTTC
TRBJ1-6 | many | NA | TRBV20-1 | CSARETGARGSPLHF | TGCAGTGCTCGGGAGACAGGTGCGAGAGGATCACCCCTCCACTTT
TRBJ1-5 | many | NA | TRBV19 | CASSIAPRQGGNQPQHF | TGTGCCAGTAGTATAGCCCCCCGGCAGGGCGGCAATCAGCCCCAGCATTTT
TRBJ2-5 | many | NA | TRBV12-3/TRBV12-4 | CASSLLAVQETQYF | TGTGCCAGCAGTTTATTGGCGGTTCAAGAGACCCAGTACTTC
TRBJ2-7 | many | NA | TRBV30 | CAWSVGITYEQYF | TGTGCCTGGAGTGTTGGGATCACCTACGAGCAGTACTTC
TRBJ1-5 | few | NA | TRBV5-5 | CASSGRVRDQPQHF | TGTGCCAGCAGTGGGCGCGTTCGAGATCAGCCCCAGCATTTT
TRBJ2-3 | many | TRBD2 | TRBV4-2 | CASSQDFTSGSSDTQYF | TGTGCCAGCAGCCAAGATTTTACTAGCGGGAGTTCAGATACGCAGTATTTT
TRBJ1-1 | few | NA | TRBV20-1 | CSARAQGNTEAFF | TGCAGTGCTAGAGCACAGGGGAACACTGAAGCTTTCTTT
TRBJ2-7 | NA | NA | TRBV6-1 | CASLPVRGTYEQYF | TGTGCCAGTTTACCTGTGAGGGGAACCTACGAGCAGTACTTC